These 31 T cell receptor beta chains were sequenced from one sample in a study of blood T cells in healthy people across ages (dated by TCRdb to the mid-2010s). The method was 5' RACE. Sequencing was carried out with an Illumina HiSeq 2500. A second PCR of roughly 6 to 11 cycles was run with a J-beta primer mix and a sample-barcoded 5' primer. The public reads were run again by TCRdb, first through fastp at Q25 and then through MiXCR, and only productive beta chains were kept. Merged by CDR3 protein, the rows form single entries marked with the most common genes and DNA. The sample data list 600,000 or so distinct CDR3 sequences, and around 21% of these were observed just once. More than 3% of the sample rests with the top ten. Sequenced: blood. The receptors originated from a man in his 70s in good health.

This clonotype was found many times. The chain links TRBV5-1 to TRBJ2-5, with D hard to call. The CDR3 consists of 15 residues. Trimming cost V 0 bases and J 0 bases, with 9 bases left between them. Per germline, CDR1 SGHRS and CDR2 YFSETQ. CDR3: CASSLERLYQETQYF. The CDR3 DNA is TGCGCCAGCAGCTTGGAACGTCTATACCAAGAGACCCAGTACTTC.

This clonotype has more than one count but fewer than ten. The chain employs TRBV5-1 and TRBJ2-1, with unresolved D. The V gene lost 0 bases and the J gene lost 0 bases, with 16 bases spanning the gap. The CDR3 contains 18 residues. CDR1 and CDR2 (germline): SGHRS, YFSETQ. CDR3 DNA sequence: TGCGCCAGCAGCTTGGGACATCTAGGGTTAAGCTCCTACAATGAGCAGTTCTTC. Its translation is CASSLGHLGLSSYNEQFF.

This clonotype was detected ten times or more. The gene calls are TRBV29-1 and TRBJ2-4, with TRBD1 identical over 9 bases. The V segment lost 6 bases and the J segment 2 bases; nucleotides outside the gene matches: 8. Germline assignment: CDR1 SQVTM and CDR2 ANQGSEA. The CDR3 covers 15 residues. The CDR3 DNA reads as TGCAGCGTCTCACAGGGGGCGCTTTCCAAAAACATTCAGTACTTC. It is translated as CSVSQGALSKNIQYF.

The chain links TRBV27 to TRBJ2-5; D remains unclear. The J call may not be correct, given that the DNA end is closer to TRBJ2-1. Germline V gives CDR1 MNHEY, CDR2 SMNVEV (reference sequence). CDR3 length: 12 amino acids. The CDR3 DNA follows: TGTGCCAGCAGAGCTCATTACAATGAGCAGTTCTTC. Protein: CASRAHYNEQFF.

This clonotype has ten or more counts. The J gene is TRBJ2-1, the V gene TRBV5-1; 13 nucleotides align to TRBD2. V trimming: 2 bases; J trimming: 5 bases; junction bases outside the gene matches: 10. The CDR3 spans 18 residues. Germline-derived CDR1 and CDR2 are SGHRS and YFSETQ. The CDR3 spells CASSLRTSGRSVNNEQFF. The CDR3 DNA sequence: TGCGCCAGCAGCTTACGGACTAGCGGGAGATCGGTTAACAATGAGCAGTTCTTC.

Worth noting for this clonotype: A read error is possible here, since a much larger clone lies one base away. V is TRBV13 and J is TRBJ2-5, with 7 bases matching TRBD2. CDR3 length equals 13 residues. Looked up from germline, CDR1 is PRHDT and CDR2 is FYEKMQ (reference sequence). The V and J ends lost 11 bases and 2 bases, in that order; junction bases with no gene match: 8. CDR3 in DNA: TGTGCCGGCAAAGCGGGGAGTCAAGAGACCCAGTACTTC. It codes for CAGKAGSQETQYF.

The gene calls are TRBV7-3 and TRBJ2-7, with TRBD1 matching 7 bases. V lost 5 bases, J lost 6 bases, and 7 bases stayed unmatched. Germline-derived CDR1 and CDR2 are SGHTA and FQGTGA. The CDR3 spans 13 residues. This chain's CDR3 is CASSPDREGEQYF. The CDR3 coding sequence is TGTGCCAGCAGCCCCGACAGGGAAGGCGAGCAGTACTTC.

This clonotype was counted only a few times. The chain employs TRBV6-5 and TRBJ1-6; 7 bases agree with TRBD1. After removal of 0 bases from V and 8 bases from J, the junction contained 4 bases not matched to a gene. Germline CDR1 reads MNHEY; CDR2 reads SVGAGI. The CDR3 runs 15 residues. CDR3 coding DNA: TGTGCCAGCAGTTACTCAAGACAGGGAGATTCACCCCTCCACTTT. It is translated as CASSYSRQGDSPLHF.

This clonotype has a handful of counts. A much larger clone is a single base away; this may be a read error. The V and J genes are TRBV20-1 and TRBJ2-1, with 8 bases fitting TRBD2. Germline CDR1 is DFQATT and CDR2 is SNEGSKA (reference sequence). The CDR3 loop spans 16 amino acids. The CDR3 DNA sequence: TGCAGTGCTAGAGGCCTTAGCGGGGTCTCCCACAATGAGCAGTTCTTC. Translation: CSARGLSGVSHNEQFF.

The J gene is TRBJ2-1, the V gene TRBV6-2 or TRBV6-3, with a tentative D call TRBD1 (6 bases). Germline lookup yields CDR1 MNHEY and CDR2 SVGEGT. The CDR3 runs 17 residues. V lost 6 bases to trimming and J lost 0 bases, with 18 bases between them. The CDR3 DNA follows: TGTGCCAGCAGCCTGGACAGCGACGATCTCTCCTACAATGAGCAGTTCTTC. It translates to CASSLDSDDLSYNEQFF.

V usage is TRBV3-1 and J usage is TRBJ2-5; D may be TRBD1 (6 bases). The J call is uncertain, as TRBJ2-7 better fits the DNA end. There are 13 residues in the CDR3. Germline V CDR1 and CDR2: LGHDT, YNNKEL (reference sequence). CDR3 sequence: CASSQNRAYEQYF. For the CDR3, the DNA is TGTGCCAGCAGCCAGAACAGGGCTTACGAGCAGTACTTC.

This clonotype was detected only a few times. The V gene is TRBV6-1, the J gene TRBJ2-5; either TRBD1 or TRBD2 may fit D (5 bases each). V was pared by 7 bases and J by 7 bases, with 16 bases between. Germline CDR1 MNHNS, CDR2 SASEGT. CDR3 length: 13 amino acids. The DNA for the CDR3 is TGTGCCAGCACACCCGGGACGTCAGGGACCCAGTACTTC. It specifies CASTPGTSGTQYF.

The chain couples TRBV6-1 to TRBJ2-1; 12 bases map to TRBD2. This CDR3 contains 15 residues. With 4 bases clipped from V and 8 bases from J, the junction kept 6 bases outside the gene matches. The germline CDR1 and CDR2 sequences are MNHNS and SASEGT. CDR3 loop: CASSALAGGPDEQFF. The CDR3 DNA follows: TGTGCCAGCAGTGCTCTAGCGGGAGGGCCGGATGAGCAGTTCTTC.

The V gene is TRBV21-1, the J gene TRBJ2-1; TRBD2 is the table's D call and was not checked against the DNA. TRBV21-1 is a pseudogene. The CDR3 has 14 residues. The DNA for the CDR3 is TGTGCCAGCAACCCGGACTATCTCCTCGTTGAGCAGTTCTTC. Translating gives CASNPDYLLVEQFF.

This clonotype has at least ten counts. This chain links TRBV6-6 with TRBJ2-5, with D unresolved. The length of the CDR3 is 17 residues. Trimming removed 6 bases from V and 0 bases from J, with 20 bases in between. The V gene's germline CDR1 is MNHNY and CDR2 SVGAGI (reference sequence). CDR3: CASSSISGALYQETQYF. Here the CDR3 DNA reads TGTGCCAGCAGCTCAATCTCCGGAGCCTTGTACCAAGAGACCCAGTACTTC.

The sample holds many counts of this clonotype. The chain carries TRBV6-6 and TRBJ2-5; D unresolved. The CDR3 consists of 14 residues. The germline gives CDR1 MNHNY, CDR2 SVGAGI (reference sequence). The ends were cut back, 6 bases at V and 4 bases at J, with 15 bases in the middle. This chain's CDR3 is CASSTPSGPETQYF. As DNA, the CDR3 is TGTGCCAGCAGCACCCCCAGTGGTCCAGAGACCCAGTACTTC.

The chain has TRBV5-1 and TRBJ2-3, with 13 bases fitting TRBD2. Germline V CDR1 and CDR2: SGHRS, YFSETQ. The V segment lost 3 bases and the J segment 6 bases; nucleotides outside the gene matches: 7. CDR3 length equals 16 residues. DNA for the CDR3: TGCGCCAGCAGCTCGGGACTAGCGGGAAGAGGGGATACGCAGTATTTT. The encoded protein is CASSSGLAGRGDTQYF.

This clonotype showed up many times. V usage is TRBV7-8 and J usage is TRBJ2-7, with D perhaps TRBD1 (5 bases). The CDR3 has 14 amino acids. Per germline, CDR1 SGHVS and CDR2 FQNEAQ. V shed 4 bases and J shed 5 bases, with 15 bases lying between them. The DNA for the CDR3 is TGTGCCAGCAGCTCATTACAGGCGATCGACGAGCAGTACTTC. Protein product: CASSSLQAIDEQYF.

The chain recombines TRBV7-8 with TRBJ2-5, with no clear D. The V end was cut by 6 bases, the J end by 7 bases, with 18 bases between. This CDR3 comprises 14 residues. The germline gives CDR1 SGHVS, CDR2 FQNEAQ. CDR3 in amino acids: CASSLTVGDGTQYF. In DNA, the CDR3 is TGTGCCAGCAGTCTAACCGTTGGAGATGGGACCCAGTACTTC. Complete variable domain (other parts from reference TRBV7-8 and TRBJ2-5): GAGVSQSPRYKVAKRGQDVALRCDPISGHVSLFWYQQALGQGPEFLTYFQNEAQLDKSGLPSDRFFAERPEGSVSTLKIQRTQQEDSAVYLCASSLTVGDGTQYFGPGTRLLVL.

Ten or more counts support this clonotype. The chain carries TRBV5-1 and TRBJ2-4; TRBD1 matches 8 bases. Germline V gene data show CDR1 as SGHRS and CDR2 as YFSETQ. The CDR3 contains 16 residues. The V gene end was trimmed by 4 bases and the J gene end by 6 bases; junction bases not matched to a gene: 12. The CDR3 nucleotides are TGCGCCAGCAGCCTGATACAAACAGGGACAGGAAACATTCAGTACTTC. Translation: CASSLIQTGTGNIQYF. Supplemented by reference TRBV5-1 and TRBJ2-4, the full variable domain reads KAGVTQTPRYLIKTRGQQVTLSCSPISGHRSVSWYQQTPGQGLQFLFEYFSETQRNKGNFPGRFSGRQFSNSRSEMNVSTLELGDSALYLCASSLIQTGTGNIQYFGAGTRLSVL.

This clonotype has just a few counts. At one end the junction does not follow the germline gene, possibly because of a read error. This chain uses TRBV7-7 with TRBJ2-3; D possibly matches TRBD1 or TRBD2 (5 bases each). The CDR3 loop spans 14 amino acids. The germline V gene encodes CDR1 SSHAT and CDR2 FNYEAQ (reference sequence). Here the CDR3 DNA reads TGTGCTAGCAGCCGGGACCTTCTAGCAGATACGCAGTATTTT. Amino acid sequence: CASSRDLLADTQYF.

There are a few counts of this clonotype. The V call is TRBV25-1, the J call TRBJ2-5; D is unclear. The CDR3 has 13 residues. In germline, CDR1 is MGHDK, CDR2 SYGVNS. V shed 3 bases and J shed 1 base, with 6 bases lying between them. Here the CDR3 DNA reads TGTGCCAGCAGTGATCTACTCCAAGAGACCCAGTACTTC. Residues: CASSDLLQETQYF. Complete variable domain (other parts from reference TRBV25-1 and TRBJ2-5): EADIYQTPRYLVIGTGKKITLECSQTMGHDKMYWYQQDPGMELHLIHYSYGVNSTEKGDLSSESTVSRIRTEHFPLTLESARPSHTSQYLCASSDLLQETQYFGPGTRLLVL.

This clonotype occurred a few times. This chain joins TRBV5-6 and TRBJ2-1; 9 nucleotides line up with TRBD1. Matching the DNA end better, TRBJ2-5 makes the J call doubtful. This CDR3 spans 15 amino acids. Germline-derived CDR1 and CDR2 are SGHDT and YYEEEE. The CDR3 here is CASSLDNRGPETQYF. CDR3 nucleotide sequence: TGTGCCAGCAGCTTGGATAACAGGGGGCCAGAGACCCAGTACTTC.

The chain is built from TRBV3-1 and TRBJ2-5; 7 nucleotides match TRBD2. The J call is uncertain, as TRBJ2-7 better fits the DNA end. There are 16 residues in the CDR3. CDR1 and CDR2 (germline): LGHDT, YNNKEL (reference sequence). The DNA for the CDR3 is TGTGCCAGCAGCCAAGGAGTGGGCGGGAGTAAGTACGAGCAGTACTTC. Its protein product is CASSQGVGGSKYEQYF.

This clonotype was counted a few times. The chain has TRBV12-3 or TRBV12-4 and TRBJ2-1; possible D gene TRBD1, 6 bases. The V end lost 5 bases, the J end lost 3 bases, and 17 bases lay between the germline ends. This CDR3 comprises 16 residues. In nucleotides, the CDR3 is TGTGCCAGCAGTCCCCGCTCGGGACAAAACTACAATGAGCAGTTCTTC. Translation: CASSPRSGQNYNEQFF.

This clonotype appeared a few times. The gene calls are TRBV6-5 and TRBJ2-3; D is perhaps TRBD1 (6 bases). The CDR3 is 15 amino acids. The germline V gene has CDR1 MNHEY and CDR2 SVGAGI. Trimming shortened V by 0 bases and J by 2 bases, and 9 bases separated the two germline ends. The CDR3 nucleotides read TGTGCCAGCAGTTACTCGGGGACACCCACAGATACGCAGTATTTT. Translation: CASSYSGTPTDTQYF.

This clonotype was seen only a few times. J is TRBJ1-4 and V is TRBV18; D gene uncertain. Trimming cost V 3 bases and J 5 bases, with 10 bases left between them. The CDR3 consists of 14 residues. Looked up from germline, CDR1 is KGHSH and CDR2 is LQKENI. CDR3 in DNA: TGTGCCAGCTCACCGCCAGCCAGCAATGAAAAACTGTTTTTT. It is translated as CASSPPASNEKLFF.

This clonotype was counted a few times. V is TRBV6-2 or TRBV6-3 and J is TRBJ2-7; weak D call: TRBD1 (5 bases). Per the germline V gene, CDR1 is MNHEY and CDR2 is SVGEGT. V lost 2 bases and J 3 bases, leaving 5 bases between the germline ends. The CDR3 has 12 amino acids. CDR3: CASSYTGYEQYF. CDR3 DNA sequence: TGTGCCAGCAGTTACACAGGCTACGAGCAGTACTTC.

This clonotype has a count of ten or more. The V gene is TRBV12-3 or TRBV12-4, the J gene TRBJ2-3; 10 bases are shared with TRBD2. The CDR3 is made up of 16 amino acids. V lost 4 bases and J lost 8; bases outside the gene matches: 12. CDR3 in DNA: TGTGCCAGCAGTTCAAGGAGTAGCGGGAGGTCCGGTACGCAGTATTTT. This translates into CASSSRSSGRSGTQYF.

This sequence joins TRBV7-3 and TRBJ2-2; D is undetermined. The CDR3 extends over 17 amino acids. Trimming cost V 1 base and J 0 bases, with 12 bases left between them. CDR1 is SGHTA, CDR2 FQGTGA, per germline. Here the CDR3 reads CASSLRGGTSNTGELFF. CDR3 nucleotide sequence: TGTGCCAGCAGCTTAAGGGGTGGCACGTCGAACACCGGGGAGCTGTTTTTT.

The rearrangement links TRBV29-1 to TRBJ2-6, with a tentative D call TRBD1 (6 bases). V shed 7 bases and J shed 2 bases, with 9 bases lying between them. The germline gives CDR1 SQVTM, CDR2 ANQGSEA. The CDR3 covers 13 residues. The CDR3 sequence: CSAGETGANVLTF. CDR3 coding DNA: TGCAGCGCAGGGGAAACTGGGGCCAACGTCCTGACTTTC. The complete variable domain, with remaining parts taken from reference TRBV29-1 and TRBJ2-6, reads SAVISQKPSRDICQRGTSLTIQCQVDSQVTMMFWYRQQPGQSLTLIATANQGSEATYESGFVIDKFPISRPNLTFSTLTVSNMSPEDSSIYLCSAGETGANVLTFGAGSRLTVL.